This T cell receptor beta chain was sequenced for a study of blood T cell repertoires in COVID-19. CDR1 and CDR2 (germline): LGHDT, YNNKEL (reference sequence). V lost 4 bases and J lost 1, with 7 bases in between. CDR3 length: 13 residues. The repertoire was sequenced with immunoSEQ multiplex PCR; TCRdb's copy has only in-frame clones and lacks some. The repertoire consists of tens of thousands of clones, with approximately 79% occurring once and the leading ten covering 25% to 40%. This clone occurred once. The gene calls are TRBV3-1 (or the pseudogene TRBV3-2) and TRBJ1-1; D not resolved. The clonotype was recovered from a woman aged 80 or older with acute or convalescent COVID-19. Sequenced input: peripheral blood. CDR3 residues: CASSPTGNTEAFF. CDR3 nucleotides: TGTGCCAGCAGCCCGACTGGGAACACTGAAGCTTTCTTT.